What follows are 6 T cell receptor beta chains derived from one specimen sequenced in a study of blood T cell repertoires in COVID-19 (dated by TCRdb to the early 2020s). The protocol used for the library was the immunoSEQ multiplex PCR assay. The immuneACCESS repertoire file appears here via TCRdb, limited to in-frame rearrangements. These files lack a portion of the clones; in checked studies, under half of the deficit traces to unresolved V genes, and the cause of the others is not known. Present in this sample are some 180,000 clones, over 75% of which were seen just once. Jointly, the top ten make up around 0.5% of the sample. Sequences were obtained from peripheral blood. The receptors originated from a man aged 50 to 60 with acute or convalescent COVID-19.

This rearrangement joins TRBV5-1 to TRBJ2-5, with TRBD2 identical over 7 bases. The CDR3 sequence is 17 residues long. J was trimmed by 2 bases and V by 4 bases; bases with no gene match: 14. Germline V gene data show CDR1 as SGHRS and CDR2 as YFSETQ. CDR3 residues: CASSTPSGRRGQETQYF. The CDR3 DNA is TGCGCCAGCAGCACACCTAGCGGACGGCGGGGTCAAGAGACCCAGTACTTC.

This chain connects TRBV25-1 to TRBJ2-1; 12 positions match TRBD2. The CDR3 has 15 amino acids. The V and J ends lost 6 bases and 10 bases, in that order; junction bases with no gene match: 10. Germline-derived CDR1 and CDR2 are MGHDK and SYGVNS. The CDR3 reads CASRKGASGRGEQFF. CDR3 coding DNA: TGTGCCAGCAGAAAGGGGGCTAGCGGGAGGGGAGAGCAGTTCTTC.

The chain links TRBV7-2 to TRBJ2-7, with a possible D match to TRBD1 (6 bases). In germline, CDR1 is SGHTA, CDR2 FQGNSA. This CDR3 region has 16 residues. V shed 5 bases and J shed 0 bases, with 17 bases lying between them. In DNA, the CDR3 is TGTGCCAGCAGCGTACCGGGACATTTAACCTCCTACGAGCAGTACGTC. It codes for CASSVPGHLTSYEQYV.

The chain has TRBV6-2 or TRBV6-3 and TRBJ2-7, with 15 bases lining up with TRBD2. Germline CDR1 and CDR2: MNHEY and SVGEGT. The CDR3 loop spans 17 amino acids. The J segment lost 1 base and the V segment lost 4 bases, leaving 5 bases of the junction unmatched. CDR3 amino acids: CASSLGLAGGISYEQYF. The CDR3 DNA is TGTGCCAGCAGTTTAGGACTAGCGGGAGGGATTTCCTACGAGCAGTACTTC.

The table lists this clone with a count of one. The CDR3 DNA reads as TGTGCCAGCAGTGTTGGGCAGACGAATAATTCACCCCTCCACTTT. Translated, it gives CASSVGQTNNSPLHF. V usage is TRBV2 and J usage is TRBJ1-6; D remains unclear. Trimming shortened V by 4 bases and J by 5 bases, and 12 bases separated the two germline ends. In germline, CDR1 is SNHLY, CDR2 FYNNEI. The CDR3 is made up of 15 amino acids.

The chain uses TRBV2 and TRBJ2-2; 7 bases agree with TRBD1. CDR1 is SNHLY and CDR2 is FYNNEI in the germline V gene. CDR3 length: 16 residues. Losses at the gene ends were 3 bases for V and 4 bases for J; bases not matched to a gene: 8. CDR3 sequence reads: CASSEGDSILTGELFF. CDR3 in DNA: TGTGCCAGCAGTGAGGGGGACAGCATTCTCACCGGGGAGCTGTTTTTT.